These 3 T cell receptor beta chains were all obtained from the same sample, sequenced in a study of blood T cell repertoires in COVID-19. Method: immunoSEQ multiplex PCR; TCRdb's copy keeps in-frame clones and lacks some. This table holds 130,000 or so clones, 84% found once. Material: peripheral blood. The receptors stem from a woman in her sixties or seventies with acute or convalescent COVID-19.

The V call is TRBV2, the J call TRBJ1-3; the D gene is possibly TRBD1 (5 bases). This CDR3 has 15 amino acids. In germline, CDR1 is SNHLY, CDR2 FYNNEI. The V end was cut by 0 bases, the J end by 6 bases, with 12 bases between. DNA of the CDR3: TGTGCCAGCAGTGAAGCGGGGTCAGGGAAAAACACCATATATTTT. This encodes CASSEAGSGKNTIYF.

The V and J genes are TRBV5-6 and TRBJ1-4, with TRBD1 identical over 11 bases. Germline V gene data show CDR1 as SGHDT and CDR2 as YYEEEE. V lost 4 bases, J lost 6 bases, and 14 bases stayed unmatched. The CDR3 runs to 18 residues. The CDR3 is CASSSTGTGGYRDEKLFF. The CDR3 bases are TGTGCCAGCAGCAGCACCGGGACAGGGGGATATAGAGATGAAAAACTGTTTTTT.

This rearrangement joins TRBV18 to TRBJ1-5; tentative D call: TRBD1 (5 bases). From germline, CDR1 is KGHSH and CDR2 LQKENI. There are 13 residues in the CDR3. Trimming shortened V by 5 bases and J by 5 bases, and 10 bases separated the two germline ends. The CDR3 DNA reads as TGTGCCAGCTCAATAAGGGGCGATCAGCCCCAGCATTTT. Its translation is CASSIRGDQPQHF.